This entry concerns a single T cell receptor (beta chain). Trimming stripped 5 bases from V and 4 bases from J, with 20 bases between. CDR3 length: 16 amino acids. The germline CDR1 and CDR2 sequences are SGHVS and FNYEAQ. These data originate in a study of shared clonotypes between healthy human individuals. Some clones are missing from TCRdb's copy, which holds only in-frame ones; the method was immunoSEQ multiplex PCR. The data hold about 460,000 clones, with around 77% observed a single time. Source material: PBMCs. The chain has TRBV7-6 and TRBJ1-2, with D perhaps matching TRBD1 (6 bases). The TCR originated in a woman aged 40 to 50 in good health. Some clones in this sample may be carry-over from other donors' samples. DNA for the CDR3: TGTGCCAGCAGCACGGGGGGCAGGGGATGGGGCTATGGCTACACCTTC. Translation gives CASSTGGRGWGYGYTF.